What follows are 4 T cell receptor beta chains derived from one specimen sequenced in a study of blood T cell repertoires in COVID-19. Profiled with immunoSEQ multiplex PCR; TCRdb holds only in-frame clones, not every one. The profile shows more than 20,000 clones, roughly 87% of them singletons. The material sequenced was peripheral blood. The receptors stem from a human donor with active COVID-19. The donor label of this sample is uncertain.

CDR3 in amino acids: CASSLAGQGHQPQHF. CDR3 sequence (DNA): TGTGCCAGCAGCTTAGCGGGACAGGGGCATCAGCCCCAGCATTTT. V and J are TRBV7-9 and TRBJ1-5; TRBD1 agrees at 10 bases. V lost 0 bases, J lost 5 bases, and 1 base stayed unmatched. Germline CDR1 SEHNR, CDR2 FQNEAQ (reference sequence). The length of the CDR3 is 15 residues.

CDR3 DNA: TGTGCCAGCAGCTTAGGCGGGGACGCCGGGGAGCTGTTTTTT. Amino acids: CASSLGGDAGELFF. The genes are TRBV5-4 and TRBJ2-2; maybe TRBD2 (6 bases). The CDR3 spans 14 residues. Germline V CDR1 and CDR2: SGHNT, YYREEE (reference sequence). Deletions cut 2 bases from V and 6 bases from J, with 11 bases between.

The CDR3 region is CASSQDIALSSGNTIYF. The CDR3 region has the DNA TGCGCCAGCAGCCAAGATATCGCCCTCAGCTCTGGAAACACCATATATTTT. The chain couples TRBV4-1 to TRBJ1-3, with D hard to call. The CDR3 has 17 residues. The ends were cut back, 0 bases at V and 0 bases at J, with 12 bases in the middle. CDR1 is MGHRA, CDR2 YSYEKL, per germline.

CDR3 coding DNA: TGCGCCAGCAGCCGTTCCCTTGGCACATCCTACGAGCAGTACTTC. This translates into CASSRSLGTSYEQYF. The chain has TRBV4-1 and TRBJ2-7, with D unresolved. V lost 4 bases and J lost 1, with 14 bases in between. This CDR3 is built from 15 residues. Germline V gene lookup returns CDR1 MGHRA and CDR2 YSYEKL.